This T cell receptor beta chain was obtained from a study of shared clonotypes between healthy human individuals. Study context: For every donor, three CD4 naive, three CD4 memory, two CD8 naive and one CD8 memory plates were used.

Naive CD8 isolation took CD45RO-negative cells positively selected for CCR7 and excluded terminally differentiated effector memory CD45RA+ cells. The CDR3 length is 18 residues. In germline, CDR1 is MNHEY, CDR2 SMNVEV (reference sequence). Trimming left V 4 bases short and J 2 bases short, with 23 bases between. The table came from immunoSEQ multiplex PCR; TCRdb's copy has only in-frame clones and leaves some out. The data show 550,000 to 750,000 clones, about 90% seen once. Material for sequencing was naive CD8+ T cells sorted from blood. This receptor was obtained from a man aged 30 to 39 in good health. J is TRBJ2-5 and V is TRBV27; the D is unclear. The CDR3 is CASSSTTGAALGQETQYF. The CDR3 DNA is TGTGCCAGCAGTTCCACTACCGGTGCGGCTCTGGGACAAGAGACCCAGTACTTC.